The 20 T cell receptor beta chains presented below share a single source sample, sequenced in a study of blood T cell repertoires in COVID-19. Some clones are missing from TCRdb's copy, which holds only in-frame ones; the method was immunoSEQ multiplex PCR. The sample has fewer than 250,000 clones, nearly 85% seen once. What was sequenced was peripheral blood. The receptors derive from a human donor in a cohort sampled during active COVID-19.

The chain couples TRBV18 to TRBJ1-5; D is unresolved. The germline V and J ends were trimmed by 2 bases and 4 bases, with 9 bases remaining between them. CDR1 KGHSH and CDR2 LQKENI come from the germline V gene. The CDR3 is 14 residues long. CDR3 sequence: CASSPEPLNQPQHF. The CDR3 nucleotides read TGTGCCAGCTCACCAGAGCCCCTAAATCAGCCCCAGCATTTT.

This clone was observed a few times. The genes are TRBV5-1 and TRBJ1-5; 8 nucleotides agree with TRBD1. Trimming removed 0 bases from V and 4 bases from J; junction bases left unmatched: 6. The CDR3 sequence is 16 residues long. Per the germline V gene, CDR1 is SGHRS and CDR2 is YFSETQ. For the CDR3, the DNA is TGCGCCAGCAGCTTGGTCCCGGACAGGGTAAATCAGCCCCAGCATTTT. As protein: CASSLVPDRVNQPQHF. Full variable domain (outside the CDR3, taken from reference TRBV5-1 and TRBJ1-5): KAGVTQTPRYLIKTRGQQVTLSCSPISGHRSVSWYQQTPGQGLQFLFEYFSETQRNKGNFPGRFSGRQFSNSRSEMNVSTLELGDSALYLCASSLVPDRVNQPQHFGDGTRLSIL.

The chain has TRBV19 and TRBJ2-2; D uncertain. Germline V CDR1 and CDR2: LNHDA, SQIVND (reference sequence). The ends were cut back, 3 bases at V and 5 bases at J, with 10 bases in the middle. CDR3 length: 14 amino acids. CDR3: CASSIQAVTGELFF. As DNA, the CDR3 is TGTGCCAGTAGTATTCAGGCAGTGACCGGGGAGCTGTTTTTT.

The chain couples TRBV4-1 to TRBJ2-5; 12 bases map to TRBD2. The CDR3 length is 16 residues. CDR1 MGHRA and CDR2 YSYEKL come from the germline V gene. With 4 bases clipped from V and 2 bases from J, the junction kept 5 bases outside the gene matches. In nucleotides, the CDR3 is TGCGCCAGCAGCCGAGGGACTAGCGGGTTACAAGAGACCCAGTACTTC. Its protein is CASSRGTSGLQETQYF.

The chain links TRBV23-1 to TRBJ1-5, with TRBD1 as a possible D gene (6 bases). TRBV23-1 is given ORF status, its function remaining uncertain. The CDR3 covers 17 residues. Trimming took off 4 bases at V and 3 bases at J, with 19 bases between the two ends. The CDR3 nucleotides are TGCGCCAGCAGTCCGGGTACAGGGAAGGGGGACAATCAGCCCCAGCATTTT. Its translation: CASSPGTGKGDNQPQHF.

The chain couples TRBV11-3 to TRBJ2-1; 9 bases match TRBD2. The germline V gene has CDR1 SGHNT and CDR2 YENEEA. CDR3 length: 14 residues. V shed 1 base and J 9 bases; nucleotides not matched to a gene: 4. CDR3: CASSLGGRAPEQFF. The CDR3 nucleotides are TGTGCCAGCAGCTTAGGCGGGAGGGCCCCTGAGCAGTTCTTC.

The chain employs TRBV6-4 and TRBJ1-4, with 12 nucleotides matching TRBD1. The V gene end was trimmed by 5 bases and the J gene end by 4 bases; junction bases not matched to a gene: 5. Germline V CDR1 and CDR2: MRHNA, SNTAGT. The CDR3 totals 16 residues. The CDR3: CASSPGTGGFNEKLFF. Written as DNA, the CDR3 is TGTGCCAGCAGTCCCGGGACAGGGGGCTTTAATGAAAAACTGTTTTTT.

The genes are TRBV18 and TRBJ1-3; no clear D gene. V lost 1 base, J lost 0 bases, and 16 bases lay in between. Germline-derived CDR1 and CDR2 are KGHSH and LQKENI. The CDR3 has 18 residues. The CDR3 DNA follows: TGTGCCAGCTCACCACTTCATGGCGGCAGCAGCTCTGGAAACACCATATATTTT. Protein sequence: CASSPLHGGSSSGNTIYF. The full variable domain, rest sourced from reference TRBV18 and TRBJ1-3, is NAGVMQNPRHLVRRRGQEARLRCSPMKGHSHVYWYRQLPEEGLKFMVYLQKENIIDESGMPKERFSAEFPKEGPSILRIQQVVRGDSAAYFCASSPLHGGSSSGNTIYFGEGSWLTVV.

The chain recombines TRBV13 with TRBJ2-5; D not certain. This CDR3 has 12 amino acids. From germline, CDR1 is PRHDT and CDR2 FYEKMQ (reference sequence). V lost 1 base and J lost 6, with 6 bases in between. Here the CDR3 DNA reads TGTGCCAGCAGCTTAGTGGAGAAGACCCAGTACTTC. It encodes CASSLVEKTQYF.

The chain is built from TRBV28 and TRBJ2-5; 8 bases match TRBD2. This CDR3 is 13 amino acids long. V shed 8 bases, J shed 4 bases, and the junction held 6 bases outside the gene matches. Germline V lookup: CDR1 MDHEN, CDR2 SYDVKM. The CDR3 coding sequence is TGTGCCAGCTCGACGGGAGGGCTAGAGACCCAGTACTTC. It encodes CASSTGGLETQYF.

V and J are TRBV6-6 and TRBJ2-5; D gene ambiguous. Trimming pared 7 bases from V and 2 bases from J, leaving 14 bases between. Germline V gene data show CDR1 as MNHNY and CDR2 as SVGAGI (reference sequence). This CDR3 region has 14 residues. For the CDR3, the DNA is TGTGCCAGCACCCAGAGAGGCCAGCAAGAGACCCAGTACTTC. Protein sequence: CASTQRGQQETQYF.

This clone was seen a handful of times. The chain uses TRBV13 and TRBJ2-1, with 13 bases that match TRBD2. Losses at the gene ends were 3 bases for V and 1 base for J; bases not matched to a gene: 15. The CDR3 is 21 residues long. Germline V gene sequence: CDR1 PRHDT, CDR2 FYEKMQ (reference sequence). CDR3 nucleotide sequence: TGTGCCAGCAGCTTGTTCGACGGACTAGCGGGGGATGTTAGGTCCTACAATGAGCAGTTCTTC. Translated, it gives CASSLFDGLAGDVRSYNEQFF.

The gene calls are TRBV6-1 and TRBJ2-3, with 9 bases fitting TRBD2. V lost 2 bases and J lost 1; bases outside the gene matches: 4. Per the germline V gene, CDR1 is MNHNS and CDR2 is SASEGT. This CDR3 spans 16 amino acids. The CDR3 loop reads CASSELSGGRTDTQYF. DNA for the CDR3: TGTGCCAGCAGTGAACTTAGCGGGGGCCGCACAGATACGCAGTATTTT.

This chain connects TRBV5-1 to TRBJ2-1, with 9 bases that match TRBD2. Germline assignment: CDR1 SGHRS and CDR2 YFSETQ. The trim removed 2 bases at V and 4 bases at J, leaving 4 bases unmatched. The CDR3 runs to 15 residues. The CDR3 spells CASSLQTSGYNEQFF. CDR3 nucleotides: TGCGCCAGCAGCTTACAGACTAGCGGATACAATGAGCAGTTCTTC.

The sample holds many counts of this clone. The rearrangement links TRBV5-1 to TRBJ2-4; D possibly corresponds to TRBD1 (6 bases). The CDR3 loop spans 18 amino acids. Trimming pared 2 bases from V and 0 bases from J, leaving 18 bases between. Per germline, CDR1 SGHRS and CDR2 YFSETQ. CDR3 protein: CASSLSDGTPIAKNIQYF. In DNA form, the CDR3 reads TGCGCCAGCAGCTTAAGCGACGGGACACCTATAGCCAAAAACATTCAGTACTTC.

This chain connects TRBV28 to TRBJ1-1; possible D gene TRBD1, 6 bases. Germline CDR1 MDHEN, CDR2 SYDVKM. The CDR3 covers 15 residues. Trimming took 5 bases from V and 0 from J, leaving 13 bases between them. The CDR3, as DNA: TGTGCCAGCAGTCCAATCAGGGGTATGAACACTGAAGCTTTCTTT. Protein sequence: CASSPIRGMNTEAFF.

For the CDR3, the DNA is TGTGCCATCAGTGACTCGGGAGGGAATAATGAAAAACTGTTTTTT. It translates to CAISDSGGNNEKLFF. The J gene is TRBJ1-4, the V gene TRBV10-3; D is uncertain. Germline V gene sequence: CDR1 ENHRY, CDR2 SYGVKD. This CDR3 region has 15 residues. V dropped 3 bases and J dropped 4 bases, with 12 bases sitting between them.

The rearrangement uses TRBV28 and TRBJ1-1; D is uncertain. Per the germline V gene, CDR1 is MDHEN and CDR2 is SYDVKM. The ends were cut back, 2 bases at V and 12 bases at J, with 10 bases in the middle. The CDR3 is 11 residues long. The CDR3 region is CASSLLTGSFF. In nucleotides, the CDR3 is TGTGCCAGCAGTTTACTGACTGGTTCTTTCTTT.

DNA of the CDR3: TGTGCCTGGAGCGGGAGTGCCCGATACAATGAGCAGTTCTTC. This translates into CAWSGSARYNEQFF. The chain has TRBV30 and TRBJ2-1; possibly TRBD2 for D (6 bases). Germline assignment: CDR1 GTSNPN and CDR2 SVGIG (reference sequence). This CDR3 spans 14 amino acids. V was pared by 3 bases and J by 4 bases, with 13 bases between.

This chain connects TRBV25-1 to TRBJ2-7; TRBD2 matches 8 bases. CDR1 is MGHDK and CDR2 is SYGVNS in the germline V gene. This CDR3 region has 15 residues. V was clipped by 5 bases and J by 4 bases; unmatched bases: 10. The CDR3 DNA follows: TGTGCCAGCAGTACCGTGAGCGGGAGAGGTTACGAGCAGTACTTC. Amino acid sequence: CASSTVSGRGYEQYF.